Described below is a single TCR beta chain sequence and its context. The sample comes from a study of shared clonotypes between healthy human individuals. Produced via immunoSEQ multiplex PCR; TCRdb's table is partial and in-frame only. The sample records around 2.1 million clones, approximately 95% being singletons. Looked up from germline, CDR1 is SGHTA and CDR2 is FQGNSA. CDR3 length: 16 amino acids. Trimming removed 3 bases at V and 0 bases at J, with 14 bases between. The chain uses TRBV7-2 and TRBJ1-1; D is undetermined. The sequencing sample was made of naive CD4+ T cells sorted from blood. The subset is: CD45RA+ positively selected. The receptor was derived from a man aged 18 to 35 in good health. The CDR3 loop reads CASSLSVRRLNTEAFF. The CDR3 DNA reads TGTGCCAGCAGCTTGTCGGTGCGGCGTTTGAACACTGAAGCTTTCTTT.